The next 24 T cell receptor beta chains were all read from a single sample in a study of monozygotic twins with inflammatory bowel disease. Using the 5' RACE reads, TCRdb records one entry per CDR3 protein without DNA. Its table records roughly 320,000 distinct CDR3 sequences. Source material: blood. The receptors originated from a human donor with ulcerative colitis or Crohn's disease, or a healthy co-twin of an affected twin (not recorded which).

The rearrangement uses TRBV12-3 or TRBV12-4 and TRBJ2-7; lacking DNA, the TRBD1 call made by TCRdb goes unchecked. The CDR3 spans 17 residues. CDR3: CASSLNRGTSRYYEQYF.

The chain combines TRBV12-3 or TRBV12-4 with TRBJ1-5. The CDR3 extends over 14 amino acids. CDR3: CASSLAPSNQPQHF.

This CDR3 is CASSRAQGLAKNIQYF. The chain combines TRBV7-8 with TRBJ2-4; with no DNA, the TCRdb D assignment of TRBD2 cannot be verified. The V gene's germline CDR1 is SGHVS and CDR2 FQNEAQ. There are 16 residues in the CDR3. The whole variable domain, remainder taken from reference TRBV7-8 and TRBJ2-4, is GAGVSQSPRYKVAKRGQDVALRCDPISGHVSLFWYQQALGQGPEFLTYFQNEAQLDKSGLPSDRFFAERPEGSVSTLKIQRTQQEDSAVYLCASSRAQGLAKNIQYFGAGTRLSVL.

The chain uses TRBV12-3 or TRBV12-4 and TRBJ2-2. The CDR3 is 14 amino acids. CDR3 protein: CATLNGIHTGELFF.

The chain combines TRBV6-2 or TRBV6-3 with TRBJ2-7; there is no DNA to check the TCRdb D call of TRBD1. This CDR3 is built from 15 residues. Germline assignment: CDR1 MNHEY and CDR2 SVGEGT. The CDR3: CASSYIGAPTYEQYF.

CDR3 amino acids: CASSVRTSGGDIQYF. This chain uses TRBV2 with TRBJ2-4; TCRdb reports TRBD2, a call that lacks DNA to check it against. CDR1 is SNHLY, CDR2 FYNNEI, per germline. CDR3 size: 15 residues. The entire variable domain, with the rest obtained from reference TRBV2 and TRBJ2-4, is as follows: EPEVTQTPSHQVTQMGQEVILRCVPISNHLYFYWYRQILGQKVEFLVSFYNNEISEKSEIFDDQFSVERPDGSNFTLKIRSTKLEDSAMYFCASSVRTSGGDIQYFGAGTRLSVL.

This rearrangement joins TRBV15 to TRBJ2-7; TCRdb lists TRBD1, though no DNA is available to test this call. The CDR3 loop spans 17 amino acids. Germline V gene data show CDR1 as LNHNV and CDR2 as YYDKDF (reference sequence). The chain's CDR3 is CATSRHIGRESSYEQYF.

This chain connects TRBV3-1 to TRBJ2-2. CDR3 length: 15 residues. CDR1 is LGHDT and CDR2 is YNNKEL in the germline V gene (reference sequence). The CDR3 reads CASSQDWVDTGELFF.

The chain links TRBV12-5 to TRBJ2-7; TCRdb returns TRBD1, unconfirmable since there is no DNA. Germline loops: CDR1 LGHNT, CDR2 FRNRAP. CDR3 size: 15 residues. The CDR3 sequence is CASGSGQGGTYEQYF.

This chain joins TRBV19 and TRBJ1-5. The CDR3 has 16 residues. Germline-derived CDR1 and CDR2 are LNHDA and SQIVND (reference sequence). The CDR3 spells CASNAGRIQSNQPQHF.

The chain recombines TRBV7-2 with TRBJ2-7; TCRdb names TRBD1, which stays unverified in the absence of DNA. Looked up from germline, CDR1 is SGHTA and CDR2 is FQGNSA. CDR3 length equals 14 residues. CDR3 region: CASSFDRSYYEQYF.

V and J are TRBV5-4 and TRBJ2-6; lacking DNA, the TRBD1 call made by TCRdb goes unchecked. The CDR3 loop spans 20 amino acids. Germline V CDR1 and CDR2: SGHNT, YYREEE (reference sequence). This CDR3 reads CASSVGGVTRTYSGANVLTF.

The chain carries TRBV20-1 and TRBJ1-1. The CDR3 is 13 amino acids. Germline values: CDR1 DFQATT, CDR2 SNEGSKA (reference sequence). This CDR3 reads CSARDSYNTEAFF.

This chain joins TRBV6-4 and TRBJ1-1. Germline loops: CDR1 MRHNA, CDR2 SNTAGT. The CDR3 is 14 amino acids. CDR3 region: CASSGRAGDTEAFF.

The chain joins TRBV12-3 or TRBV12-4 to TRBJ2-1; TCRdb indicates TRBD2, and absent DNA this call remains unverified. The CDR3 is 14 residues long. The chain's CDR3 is CASSRLAGGSEQFF.

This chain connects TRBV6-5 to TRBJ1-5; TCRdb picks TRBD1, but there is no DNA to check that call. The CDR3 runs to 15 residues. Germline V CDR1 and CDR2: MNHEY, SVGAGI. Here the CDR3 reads CASSYPRGLNQPQHF.

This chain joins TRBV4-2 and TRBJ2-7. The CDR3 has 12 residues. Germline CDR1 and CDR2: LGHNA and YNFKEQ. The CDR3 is CASSQMKGEQYF.

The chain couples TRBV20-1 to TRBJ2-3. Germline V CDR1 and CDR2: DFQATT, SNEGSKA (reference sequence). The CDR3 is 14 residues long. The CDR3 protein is CSAPYWDTSDTQYF.

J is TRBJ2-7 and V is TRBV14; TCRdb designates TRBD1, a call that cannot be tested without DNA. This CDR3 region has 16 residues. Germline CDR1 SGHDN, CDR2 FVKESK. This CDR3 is CASSQVTGTGSDEQYF.

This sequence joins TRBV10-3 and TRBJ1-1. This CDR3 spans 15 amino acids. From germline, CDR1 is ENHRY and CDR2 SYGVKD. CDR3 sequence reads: CAISDGSVSWTEAFF.

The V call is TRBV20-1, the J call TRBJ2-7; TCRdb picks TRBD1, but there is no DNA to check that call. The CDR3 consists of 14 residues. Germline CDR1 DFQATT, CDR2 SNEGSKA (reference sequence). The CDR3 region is CSARTDRARSEQYF.

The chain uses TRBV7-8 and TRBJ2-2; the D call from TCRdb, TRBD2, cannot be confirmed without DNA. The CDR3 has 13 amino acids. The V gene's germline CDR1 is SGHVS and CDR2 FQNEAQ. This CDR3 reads CASSPGLAGELFF.

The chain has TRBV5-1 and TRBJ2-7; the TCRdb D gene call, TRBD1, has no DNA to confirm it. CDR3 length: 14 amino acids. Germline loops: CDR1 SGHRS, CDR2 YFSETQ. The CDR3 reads CASSFSGGEYEQYF.

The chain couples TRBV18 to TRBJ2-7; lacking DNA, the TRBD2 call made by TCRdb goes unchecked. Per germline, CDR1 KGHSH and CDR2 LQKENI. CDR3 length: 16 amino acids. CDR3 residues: CASSPPVGGRGYEQYF.